These 14 T cell receptor beta chains share one sample of origin, sequenced in a study of blood T cells in healthy people across ages. PCR was performed a second time for roughly 7 to 12 cycles using a sample-barcoded 5' primer and a J-beta primer mix. TCRdb reprocessed the 5' RACE reads via MiXCR and lists one record per CDR3 protein. Seen here are 550,000 to 650,000 distinct CDR3 sequences, about 29% observed once, and the top ten hold over 3.5%. The sample was also reused in another study, on T cells of mothers and their children.

Sequenced material: blood. These receptor sequences come from a boy between 2 and 10 years old in good health.

This clonotype was counted a few times. The chain employs TRBV10-2 and TRBJ2-1; tentatively, D is TRBD1 or TRBD2 (5 bases each). With 6 bases removed from V and 0 bases from J, the gap between germline ends came to 12 bases. The CDR3 runs to 15 residues. CDR1 WSHSY and CDR2 SAAADI come from the germline V gene. The CDR3 spells CASSRGAVSYNEQFF. CDR3 DNA: TGCGCCAGCAGCCGGGGCGCCGTCTCCTACAATGAGCAGTTCTTC.

The J gene is TRBJ2-1, the V gene TRBV4-2, with D perhaps TRBD2 (6 bases). Looked up from germline, CDR1 is LGHNA and CDR2 is YNFKEQ. With 0 bases removed from V and 3 bases from J, the gap between germline ends came to 9 bases. The CDR3 consists of 15 residues. The CDR3 is CASSQEGGYYNEQFF. CDR3 nucleotides: TGTGCCAGCAGCCAAGAGGGGGGATACTACAATGAGCAGTTCTTC.

The chain combines TRBV3-1 with TRBJ2-3, with D possibly matching TRBD2 (5 bases). V shed 0 bases and J shed 8 bases, with 9 bases lying between them. The CDR3 runs to 13 residues. CDR1 and CDR2 (germline): LGHDT, YNNKEL (reference sequence). CDR3 coding DNA: TGTGCCAGCAGCCAAGATCTGGGAGCTACGCAGTATTTT. Translated, it gives CASSQDLGATQYF.

This clonotype was observed a handful of times. The chain couples TRBV7-2 to TRBJ2-4; 14 positions agree with TRBD2. Germline lookup yields CDR1 SGHTA and CDR2 FQGNSA. The CDR3 consists of 20 residues. J lost 6 bases, V lost 2 bases, and 15 bases had no gene match. As DNA, the CDR3 is TGTGCCAGCAGCTTAATTTACTTGGAGACTAGCGGGAGGGGTATAAACATTCAGTACTTC. It translates to CASSLIYLETSGRGINIQYF. The full variable domain, rest sourced from reference TRBV7-2 and TRBJ2-4, is GAGVSQSPSNKVTEKGKDVELRCDPISGHTALYWYRQSLGQGLEFLIYFQGNSAPDKSGLPSDRFSAERTGGSVSTLTIQRTQQEDSAVYLCASSLIYLETSGRGINIQYFGAGTRLSVL.

This chain uses TRBV10-3 with TRBJ1-2, with D maybe TRBD1 (5 bases). The germline V gene has CDR1 ENHRY and CDR2 SYGVKD. This CDR3 is built from 13 residues. The V end lost 4 bases, the J end lost 8 bases, and 14 bases lay between the germline ends. The CDR3 sequence is CAISGDVGYGYTF. The CDR3 DNA reads TGTGCCATCAGTGGGGACGTAGGTTACGGCTACACCTTC.

The J gene is TRBJ2-1, the V gene TRBV24-1; D gene ambiguous. The CDR3 has 12 amino acids. Germline CDR1 is KGHDR and CDR2 is SFDVKD. With 0 bases removed from V and 9 bases from J, the gap between germline ends came to 5 bases. The CDR3 protein is CATSDLMSEQFF. The DNA of the CDR3 is TGTGCCACCAGTGATTTGATGAGTGAGCAGTTCTTC.

The chain links TRBV20-1 to TRBJ1-4, with D possibly being TRBD1 (5 bases). CDR3 length: 14 residues. V was shortened by 1 base and J by 2 bases, with 8 bases between the two germline ends. CDR1 DFQATT and CDR2 SNEGSKA come from the germline V gene (reference sequence). CDR3 in amino acids: CSARVQGTNEKLFF. In nucleotides, the CDR3 is TGCAGTGCTAGAGTGCAGGGTACTAATGAAAAACTGTTTTTT.

The sample holds a few counts of this clonotype. The chain carries TRBV15 and TRBJ2-7, with 8 bases that match TRBD1. The CDR3 is made up of 15 amino acids. V gave up 0 bases and J gave up 3 bases; unmatched junction bases: 4. Germline CDR1 is LNHNV and CDR2 is YYDKDF (reference sequence). This CDR3 reads CATSREPTGDYEQYF. Here the CDR3 DNA reads TGTGCCACCAGCAGAGAACCGACAGGGGACTACGAGCAGTACTTC.

This clonotype was counted a few times. The CDR3 here is CASSESARSGTEAFF. CDR3 coding DNA: TGTGCCAGCAGTGAATCCGCCCGGTCTGGCACTGAAGCTTTCTTT. The chain employs TRBV25-1 and TRBJ1-1; D gene uncertain. The CDR3 length is 15 residues. V dropped 1 base and J dropped 4 bases, with 13 bases sitting between them. Germline CDR1 reads MGHDK; CDR2 reads SYGVNS. Looking up the rest from reference TRBV25-1 and TRBJ1-1 gives the full variable domain: EADIYQTPRYLVIGTGKKITLECSQTMGHDKMYWYQQDPGMELHLIHYSYGVNSTEKGDLSSESTVSRIRTEHFPLTLESARPSHTSQYLCASSESARSGTEAFFGQGTRLTVV.

The chain recombines TRBV27 with TRBJ2-5; D is perhaps TRBD1 or TRBD2 (5 bases each). The assigned J gene may be wrong: the sequence end matches TRBJ2-7 better. Per the germline V gene, CDR1 is MNHEY and CDR2 is SMNVEV (reference sequence). The CDR3 has 12 amino acids. As DNA, the CDR3 is TGTGCCAGCAGGGGGGTCCCCTACGAGCAGTACTTC. It encodes CASRGVPYEQYF.

A few counts support this clonotype. This chain links TRBV2 with TRBJ2-7; TRBD2 matches at 10 bases. CDR3 length: 15 amino acids. J gave up 4 bases and V 7 bases, and 10 bases lay outside the gene matches. From germline, CDR1 is SNHLY and CDR2 FYNNEI. Here the CDR3 reads CASTKFLAGVYEQYF. Written as DNA, the CDR3 is TGTGCCAGCACCAAATTTCTAGCGGGGGTGTACGAGCAGTACTTC.

This clonotype showed up just a few times. The chain uses TRBV20-1 and TRBJ2-7; 9 nucleotides match TRBD1. Matching the DNA end better, TRBJ2-1 makes the J call doubtful. The CDR3 runs to 15 residues. Germline values: CDR1 DFQATT, CDR2 SNEGSKA (reference sequence). The CDR3 nucleotides are TGCAGTGCCGTAGGTCCGGGACAGGGCGGCAATGAGCAGTTCTTC. This gives the protein CSAVGPGQGGNEQFF.

The chain employs TRBV21-1 and TRBJ2-7; the DNA was not compared with TRBD1, the D call given in the table. TRBV21-1 is deemed a pseudogene. The CDR3 totals 15 residues. The CDR3 region has the DNA TGTGCCAGCTCCACAGGGTTCTGGACCACCTACGAGCAGTACTTC. Translating gives CASSTGFWTTYEQYF.

The table lists this clonotype with a few counts. This chain links TRBV20-1 with TRBJ2-3; 8 nucleotides align to TRBD1. Germline lookup yields CDR1 DFQATT and CDR2 SNEGSKA (reference sequence). CDR3 length: 14 amino acids. The V gene end was trimmed by 5 bases and the J gene end by 2 bases; junction bases not matched to a gene: 6. CDR3: CSADRDRTTDTQYF. DNA for the CDR3: TGCAGTGCTGACCGGGACAGGACCACAGATACGCAGTATTTT.